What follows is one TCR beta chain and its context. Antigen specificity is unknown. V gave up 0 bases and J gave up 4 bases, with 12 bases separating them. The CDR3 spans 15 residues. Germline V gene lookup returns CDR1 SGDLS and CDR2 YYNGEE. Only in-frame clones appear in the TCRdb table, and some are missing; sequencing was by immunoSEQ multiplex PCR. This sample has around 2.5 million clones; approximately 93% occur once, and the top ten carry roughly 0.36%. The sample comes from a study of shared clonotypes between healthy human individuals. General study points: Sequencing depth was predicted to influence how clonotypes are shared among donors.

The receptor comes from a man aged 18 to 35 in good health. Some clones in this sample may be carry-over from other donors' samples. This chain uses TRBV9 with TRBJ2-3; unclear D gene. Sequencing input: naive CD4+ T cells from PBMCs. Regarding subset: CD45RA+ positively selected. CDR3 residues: CASSVASSSSDTQYF. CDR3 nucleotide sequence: TGTGCCAGCAGCGTAGCTAGTAGTTCATCAGATACGCAGTATTTT.